These T cell receptor beta chains were read from a single sample in a study of T cell repertoires in cytomegalovirus infection. TCRdb analysed the reads with MiXCR anew, one entry per CDR3 protein. The sample carries roughly 640,000 distinct CDR3 sequences, approximately 24% recorded once. The sequencing input was CD8+ T cells from PBMCs. The receptors come from a human donor in good health (CMV status not recorded). Some clones in this sample may be carry-over from other donors' samples. Each CDR3 is given with its conserved first and last residue.

TRBJ1-1,TRBV12-3/TRBV12-4,CASSLYRIRTEAFF
TRBJ1-1,TRBV19,CASSMDRGNTEAFF
TRBJ2-7,TRBV29-1,CSVDSGTQSYEQYF
TRBJ2-3,TRBV7-2,CASSLELAGDTDTQYF
TRBJ1-1,TRBV29-1,CSVRLGQGNTEAFF
TRBJ1-1,TRBV7-6,CASSPWMGGGDTEAFF
TRBJ2-5,TRBV28,CASSFILVQYF
TRBJ1-5,TRBV6-2/TRBV6-3,CASSPTATGAPRQPQHF
TRBJ1-2,TRBV6-2/TRBV6-3,CASSYSIFEEQRIYGYTF
TRBJ1-5,TRBV7-2,CASSTGSNQPQHF
TRBJ1-5,TRBV10-3,CAISEKPEPSNQPQHF
TRBJ2-1,TRBV20-1,CSARDVGRAYNEQFF
TRBJ2-1,TRBV12-3/TRBV12-4,CASTRTSGGNEQFF
TRBJ2-1,TRBV29-1,CSVEGLDSYNEQFF
TRBJ2-5,TRBV7-8,CASSVYEGGQETQYF
TRBJ1-1,TRBV7-9,CDSRLSKANTEAFF
TRBJ1-2,TRBV7-9,CASSSSEGKIDGYTF
TRBJ2-4,TRBV15,CATSTPDRETKNIQYF
TRBJ2-3,TRBV19,CASSVGRNTDTQYF
TRBJ2-1,TRBV20-1,CSARVGGQGLTNLINEQFF
TRBJ2-7,TRBV28,CASSHNRLGSYEQYF
TRBJ2-5,TRBV7-2,CASSFLLAGGETQYF
TRBJ1-1,TRBV7-9,CASSFPVAGDTEAFF
TRBJ1-4,TRBV20-1,CSARRQGMNEKLFF
TRBJ2-5,TRBV6-4,CASSLWSGGEETQYF
TRBJ2-5,TRBV14,CASSPPGTDEETQYF
TRBJ2-7,TRBV7-2,CASSIPGDRLTYEQYF
TRBJ2-5,TRBV6-2/TRBV6-3,CASSYRGGTKTQYF
TRBJ2-5,TRBV19,CASSPGLAGDQETQYF
TRBJ2-2,TRBV10-3,CAISTGLPGELFF
TRBJ2-7,TRBV27,CASSFGGALYYEQYF
TRBJ2-7,TRBV29-1,CGVADRRSVYEQYF
TRBJ2-3,TRBV7-3,CASSAGTRRGGTGPTDTQYF
TRBJ1-2,TRBV14,CASARIGFYGYTF
TRBJ2-3,TRBV13,CASSLVPHRVGGTDTQYF
TRBJ2-2,TRBV12-3/TRBV12-4,CASSWGLHGELFF
TRBJ2-3,TRBV12-3/TRBV12-4,CASNSGGITDTQYF
TRBJ2-1,TRBV29-1,CSSEEGAGYNEQFF
TRBJ2-2,TRBV14,CASSPGTGTGKFTGELFF
TRBJ2-1,TRBV10-3,CAISGLEYNEQFF
TRBJ2-7,TRBV28,CASKKRGSTYEQYF
TRBJ2-7,TRBV10-3,CAISESVYRYEQYF
TRBJ2-1,TRBV12-3/TRBV12-4,CASSATSYEQFF
TRBJ2-5,TRBV7-6,CASSGTPLAQETQYF
TRBJ2-5,TRBV2,CASSGQTQYF
TRBJ2-2,TRBV20-1,CSAKNSRTGELFF
TRBJ2-2,TRBV7-2,CASSVTGTGGGTGELFF
TRBJ2-7,TRBV19,CASSPGPGVYEQYF
TRBJ1-1,TRBV7-9,CASSPTGRNTEAFF
TRBJ2-3,TRBV6-1,CASGGGTSTDTQYF
TRBJ2-7,TRBV2,CASSMTASSYEQYF
TRBJ2-1,TRBV7-6,CASRPQTSGANEQFF
TRBJ1-1,TRBV6-2/TRBV6-3,CASSYPRGGFTEAFF
TRBJ2-1,TRBV29-1,CSVEVPTSGTYNEQFF
TRBJ1-2,TRBV7-2,CASSRPRSTSDSYGYTF